This record looks at one TCR beta chain sequence and its context. Its antigen remains unknown. The sample originates from a study of cytotoxic CD8 clonotypes in ibrutinib-treated CLL. The ends were cut back, 4 bases at V and 3 bases at J, with 16 bases in the middle. Germline V gene sequence: CDR1 SGHNT, CDR2 YYREEE (reference sequence). CDR3 size: 16 residues. The assay was immunoSEQ multiplex PCR, and TCRdb's table has in-frame clones only and misses some. This table has about 25,000 clones, approximately 70% appearing once. Study-wide results and limits: Under treatment, the uncommon public clonotypes either contracted or remained stable.

The chain recombines TRBV5-4 with TRBJ2-2, with a possible D match to TRBD2 (7 bases). The source is a human donor with chronic lymphocytic leukemia. This specimen consisted of PBMCs, obtained at disease progression, from a patient treated with ibrutinib. CDR3 in DNA: TGTGCCAGCAGCCCGGAGGGGGGGGGTCACACCGGGGAGCTGTTTTTT. It codes for CASSPEGGGHTGELFF.